A selection of T cell receptor beta chains follows, all from one sample in a study of long-term antiretroviral therapy in people with HIV. Only in-frame clones appear in the TCRdb table, and some are missing; sequencing was by immunoSEQ multiplex PCR. Of approximately 10,000 clones listed, roughly 76% are singletons. The starting material was unsorted PBMCs, obtained at the start of antiretroviral therapy, before treatment. Every receptor here comes from a young man with HIV. Both conserved end residues are part of each CDR3. The D gene is left open where the match is weak. Clone size, where shown, is once, few, many, or a class for clones that have expanded.

TRBV7-7,-,-,TRBJ2-5,CASSPRGYQETQYF,TGTGCTAGCAGCCCTAGGGGGTACCAAGAGACCCAGTACTTC
TRBV5-1,TRBD1,-,TRBJ2-1,CASSLGDRFQGRYNEQFF,TGCGCCAGCAGCTTGGGGGACAGGTTTCAGGGGCGCTACAATGAACAGTTCTTC
TRBV4-1,-,-,TRBJ1-1,CASSQGGGAFF,TGCGCCAGCAGCCAAGGGGGAGGAGCTTTCTTT
TRBV6-5,-,-,TRBJ1-5,CASSRNGASYQPQHF,TGTGCCAGCAGCAGAAACGGGGCATCCTATCAGCCCCAGCATTTT
TRBV2,-,-,TRBJ2-1,CASSTESGLGEFF,TGTGCCAGCAGCACGGAATCAGGTCTGGGGGAGTTCTTC
TRBV7-8,TRBD2,-,TRBJ2-7,CASSLTGRQITAEQYF,TGTGCCAGCAGCTTAACCGGGAGGCAGATAACAGCCGAGCAGTACTTC
TRBV7-2,TRBD2,-,TRBJ2-5,CASSLFSLAGGGETQYF,TGTGCCAGCAGCTTATTCTCTCTAGCGGGAGGAGGGGAGACCCAGTACTTC
TRBV6-6,-,-,TRBJ2-7,CASSLTPSYEQYF,TGTGCCAGCAGTTTGACACCCTCCTACGAGCAGTACTTC
TRBV19,-,few,TRBJ1-2,CASRFSWDYKNTGYTF,TGTGCCAGCCGTTTTTCCTGGGACTACAAAAACACTGGCTACACCTTC
TRBV5-4,-,-,TRBJ2-7,CASSAAGGAKEGYEQYF,TGTGCCAGCAGCGCAGCTGGGGGGGCCAAGGAGGGCTACGAGCAGTACTTC
TRBV7-2,-,medium-sized,TRBJ2-7,CASSLGLSSYEQYF,TGTGCCAGCAGCTTAGGGCTGAGCTCCTACGAGCAGTACTTC
TRBV6-1,-,few,TRBJ2-1,CASSPTRGNEQFF,TGTGCCAGCAGCCCGACCAGGGGCAATGAGCAGTTCTTC
TRBV7-8,-,-,TRBJ2-3,CASSLYGVGTDTQYF,TGTGCCAGCAGCTTATATGGGGTCGGGACAGATACGCAGTATTTT
TRBV10-1,-,-,TRBJ2-3,CASSDQVTDTQYF,TGCGCCAGCAGTGACCAAGTCACAGATACGCAGTATTTT
TRBV5-4,-,-,TRBJ2-5,CASSLSSQTRETQYF,TGTGCCAGCAGCTTATCTTCACAGACTCGGGAGACCCAGTACTTC
TRBV6-1,-,medium-sized,TRBJ1-1,CASSALGPNTEAFF,TGTGCCAGCAGTGCGCTGGGGCCGAACACTGAAGCTTTCTTT
TRBV28,-,-,TRBJ2-7,CASSLLESLGTEQYF,TGTGCCAGCAGTTTACTTGAATCCCTCGGGACCGAGCAGTACTTC
TRBV13,-,-,TRBJ2-1,CASSLDRYNEQFF,TGTGCCAGCAGCTTAGATAGGTACAATGAGCAGTTCTTC
TRBV7-9,-,-,TRBJ2-1,CASSLAGVVYNEQFF,TGTGCCAGCAGCTTAGCGGGAGTCGTCTACAATGAGCAGTTCTTC
TRBV4-1,-,-,TRBJ1-2,CASSQGTDRGGGYTF,TGCGCCAGCAGCCAAGGAACGGACAGAGGCGGTGGCTACACCTTC
TRBV12-5,-,-,TRBJ1-5,CASGPPSSNQPQHF,TGTGCTAGTGGTCCCCCCTCGAGCAATCAGCCCCAGCATTTT
TRBV10-1,TRBD2,-,TRBJ2-2,CASSDFFPGGLAGGITGELFF,TGCGCCAGCAGTGATTTCTTCCCCGGGGGACTAGCGGGAGGAATCACCGGGGAGCTGTTTTTT
TRBV20-1,-,-,TRBJ2-2,CSARGRRELFF,TGCAGTGCGCGTGGTAGGAGGGAGCTGTTTTTT
TRBV5-5,TRBD1,-,TRBJ2-7,CASSPGQETYEQYF,TGTGCCAGCAGCCCGGGACAGGAAACCTACGAGCAGTACTTC
TRBV4-1,TRBD2,-,TRBJ2-1,CASSQVLADYNEQFF,TGCGCCAGCAGCCAAGTACTAGCGGACTACAATGAGCAGTTCTTC
TRBV7-2,-,-,TRBJ2-7,CASSLGLDDEQYF,TGTGCCAGCAGCTTAGGTTTGGATGACGAGCAGTACTTC
TRBV14,-,-,TRBJ2-7,CASSQARDGYEQYF,TGTGCCAGCAGCCAAGCTAGGGACGGATACGAGCAGTACTTC
TRBV12-5,-,-,TRBJ1-4,CASGLVHGQVSPELFF,TGTGCTAGTGGTTTGGTACATGGGCAGGTCTCTCCGGAACTGTTTTTT
TRBV5-4,TRBD1,-,TRBJ1-2,CASSPWGDRGPSYGYTF,TGTGCCAGCAGCCCTTGGGGGGACAGGGGACCTTCCTATGGCTACACCTTC
TRBV4-2,-,-,TRBJ1-4,CASSQGDQLYEKLFF,TGTGCCAGCAGCCAAGGGGACCAGCTGTATGAAAAACTGTTTTTT
TRBV6-5,-,-,TRBJ1-2,CASSYSQGNYGYTF,TGTGCCAGCAGTTACAGCCAGGGAAACTATGGCTACACCTTC
TRBV6-5,TRBD1,-,TRBJ2-7,CASTDRAEQYF,TGTGCCAGCACGGACAGGGCCGAGCAGTACTTC
TRBV30,-,-,TRBJ2-7,CAWSVPSGRSYEQYF,TGTGCCTGGAGTGTACCAAGCGGGCGTTCCTACGAGCAGTACTTC
TRBV19,-,-,TRBJ2-3,CASTDGTLIGTQYF,TGTGCCAGTACCGACGGGACTCTCATAGGTACGCAGTATTTT
TRBV2,-,medium-sized,TRBJ1-5,CASSETGTNQPQHF,TGTGCCAGCAGTGAAACGGGTACCAATCAGCCCCAGCATTTT
TRBV5-6,TRBD1,-,TRBJ2-2,CASSGTGFANTGELFF,TGTGCCAGCAGCGGGACAGGATTCGCGAACACCGGGGAGCTGTTTTTT
TRBV7-2,-,-,TRBJ2-7,CASSLVAESYEQYF,TGTGCCAGCAGCTTAGTGGCGGAGTCCTACGAGCAGTACTTC
TRBV5-6,-,-,TRBJ1-2,CASTPGWGANYGYTF,TGTGCCAGCACCCCCGGATGGGGAGCTAACTATGGCTACACCTTC
TRBV30,TRBD1,-,TRBJ2-4,CACNPQTGGKNIQYF,TGTGCCTGCAACCCCCAGACAGGGGGAAAAAACATTCAGTACTTC
TRBV27,TRBD2,-,TRBJ2-1,CASRGGSGGYNEQFF,TGTGCCAGCAGGGGGGGTAGCGGGGGTTACAATGAGCAGTTCTTC
TRBV10-1,TRBD2,medium-sized,TRBJ2-7,CASSGASGSHEQYF,TGCGCCAGCAGTGGGGCTAGCGGGTCCCACGAGCAGTACTTC
TRBV7-6,TRBD1,-,TRBJ1-6,CASSFGDSRPNSPLHF,TGTGCCAGCAGCTTTGGGGACAGCCGCCCTAATTCACCCCTCCACTTT
TRBV5-6,-,-,TRBJ2-7,CASSLKLGRPQQYF,TGTGCCAGCAGCCTGAAGCTGGGGCGACCCCAGCAGTACTTC
TRBV19,TRBD1,-,TRBJ1-2,CASAIQGNYGYTF,TGTGCCAGCGCGATACAGGGGAACTATGGCTACACCTTC
TRBV9,-,-,TRBJ1-2,CASSVGSVGYTF,TGTGCCAGCAGCGTGGGATCTGTGGGCTACACCTTC
TRBV27,-,once,TRBJ2-1,CASSPHLGSSYNEQFF,TGTGCCAGCAGTCCTCACCTAGGCAGCTCCTACAATGAGCAGTTCTTC
TRBV7-9,TRBD2,-,TRBJ2-3,CASSLAGLAGDGGYTQYF,TGTGCCAGCAGCTTAGCGGGACTAGCGGGAGATGGGGGATATACGCAGTATTTT
TRBV25-1,TRBD1,few,TRBJ1-2,CASSEGTALGSYTF,TGTGCCAGCAGTGAGGGGACAGCACTCGGAAGCTACACCTTC
TRBV28,-,once,TRBJ1-1,CASTYGGLNTEAFF,TGTGCCAGCACCTATGGGGGGCTCAACACTGAAGCTTTCTTT
TRBV10-3,-,-,TRBJ2-1,CAISGGRGSDEQFF,TGTGCCATCAGTGGAGGTAGGGGGTCTGATGAGCAGTTCTTC
TRBV19,-,-,TRBJ2-7,CASSIAQDRGHEQYF,TGTGCCAGTAGTATAGCCCAGGACAGAGGACACGAGCAGTACTTC